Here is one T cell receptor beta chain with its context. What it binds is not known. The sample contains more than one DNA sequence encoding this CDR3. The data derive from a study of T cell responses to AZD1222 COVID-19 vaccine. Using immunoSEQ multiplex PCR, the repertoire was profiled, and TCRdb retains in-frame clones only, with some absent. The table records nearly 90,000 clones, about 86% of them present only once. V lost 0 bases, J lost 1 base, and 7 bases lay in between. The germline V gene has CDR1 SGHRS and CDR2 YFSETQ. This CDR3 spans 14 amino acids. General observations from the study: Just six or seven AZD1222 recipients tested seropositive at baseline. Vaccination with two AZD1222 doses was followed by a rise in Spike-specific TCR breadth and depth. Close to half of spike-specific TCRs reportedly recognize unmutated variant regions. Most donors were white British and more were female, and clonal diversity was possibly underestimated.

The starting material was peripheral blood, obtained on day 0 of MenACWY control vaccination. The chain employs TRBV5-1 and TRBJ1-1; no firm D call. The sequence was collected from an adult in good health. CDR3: CASSLEVGNTEAFF. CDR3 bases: TGCGCCAGCAGCTTGGAGGTTGGGAACACTGAAGCTTTCTTT.